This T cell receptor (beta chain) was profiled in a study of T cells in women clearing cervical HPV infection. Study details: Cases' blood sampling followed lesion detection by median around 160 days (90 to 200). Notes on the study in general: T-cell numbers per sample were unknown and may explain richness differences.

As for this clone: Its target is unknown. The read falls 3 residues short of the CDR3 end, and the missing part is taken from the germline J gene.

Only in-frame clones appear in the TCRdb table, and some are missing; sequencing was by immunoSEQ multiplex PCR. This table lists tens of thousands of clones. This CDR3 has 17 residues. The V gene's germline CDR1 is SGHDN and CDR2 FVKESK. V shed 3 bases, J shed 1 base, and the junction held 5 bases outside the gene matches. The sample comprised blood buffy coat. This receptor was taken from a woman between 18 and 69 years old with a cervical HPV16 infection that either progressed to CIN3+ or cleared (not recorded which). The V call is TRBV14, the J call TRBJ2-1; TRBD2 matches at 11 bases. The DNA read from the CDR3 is TGTGCCAGCAGCCAGTTTACTAGCGGGAGATCCTACAATGAG. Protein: CASSQFTSGRSYNE. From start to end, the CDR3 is CASSQFTSGRSYNEQFF.